The rows below give T cell receptor beta chains drawn from one sample of a study of CD8 T cells in Susac syndrome. TCRdb re-derived calls from the immunoSEQ multiplex PCR reads in MiXCR, one entry per CDR3 protein. Of about 100,000 distinct CDR3 sequences in the sample, just under 95% are singletons; the top ten hold roughly 0.32%. The sequenced sample consisted of CD8+ T cells from PBMCs. The receptors originated from a human donor in good health. The CDR3 runs from the conserved cysteine through the conserved F or W. D genes are given only for firm matches. Part of the rows lack a size; the others show once, few, many or a class for expanded clones.

abundance	v_gene	j_gene	len	d_gene	CDR3aa	CDR3nt
NA	TRBV7-3	TRBJ2-1	13	TRBD2	CASSPGLGEEQFF	TGTGCCAGCAGCCCCGGACTAGGGGAAGAGCAGTTCTTC
NA	TRBV2	TRBJ1-2	16	NA	CASSEEGGPQGYGYTF	TGTGCCAGCAGTGAAGAGGGAGGCCCCCAAGGCTATGGCTACACCTTC
once	TRBV7-8	TRBJ1-2	16	NA	CASSLGANRLNYGYTF	TGTGCCAGCAGCTTAGGGGCGAACCGGTTGAACTATGGCTACACCTTC
NA	TRBV9	TRBJ2-7	18	TRBD1	CASSHPGQGVPPSYEQYF	TGTGCCAGCAGCCACCCCGGACAGGGGGTGCCCCCGAGCTACGAGCAGTACTTC
NA	TRBV29-1	TRBJ2-1	14	TRBD1	CSVSTGSSYNEQFF	TGCAGCGTTTCGACAGGGAGCTCCTACAATGAGCAGTTCTTC
NA	TRBV18	TRBJ2-3	14	NA	CASSPPRFTDTQYF	TGTGCCAGCTCACCCCCGAGATTCACAGATACGCAGTATTTT
NA	TRBV11-1	TRBJ2-2	15	NA	CASSYAASYIGELFF	TGTGCCAGCAGTTACGCCGCAAGCTACATCGGGGAGCTGTTTTTT
NA	TRBV13	TRBJ1-5	14	NA	CASSVGEAGQPQHF	TGTGCCAGCAGCGTTGGGGAGGCGGGTCAGCCCCAGCATTTT
NA	TRBV13	TRBJ2-7	18	NA	CASSSPNPTAVGSYEQYF	TGTGCCAGCAGCTCCCCCAACCCGACGGCCGTAGGGTCCTACGAGCAGTACTTC
NA	TRBV9	TRBJ2-1	16	TRBD2	CASSLETSAHATEQFF	TGTGCCAGCAGCTTGGAGACTAGCGCCCACGCGACTGAGCAGTTCTTC
few	TRBV20-1	TRBJ2-7	13	NA	CSASGVSSYEQYF	TGCAGTGCTAGTGGGGTAAGCTCCTACGAGCAGTACTTC
NA	TRBV7-8	TRBJ1-4	17	TRBD1	CASSLSLDRVGWEKLFF	TGTGCCAGCAGCTTATCCCTTGACAGGGTAGGGTGGGAAAAACTGTTTTTT
once	TRBV6-1	TRBJ2-5	10	NA	CASVGPTQYF	TGTGCCAGCGTTGGACCGACCCAGTACTTC
NA	TRBV29-1	TRBJ2-3	14	TRBD2	CSVGGGYSTDTQYF	TGCAGCGTTGGCGGGGGGTACAGCACAGATACGCAGTATTTT
NA	TRBV7-6	TRBJ2-3	15	TRBD2	CASSLPPGGLDTQYF	TGTGCCAGCAGCTTACCCCCGGGGGGGCTAGATACGCAGTATTTT
NA	TRBV13	TRBJ1-1	14	NA	CASSAIRVNTEAFF	TGTGCCAGCAGCGCTATCAGGGTTAACACTGAAGCTTTCTTT
NA	TRBV6-1	TRBJ2-1	17	TRBD2	CASSSRGVRSSYNEQFF	TGTGCCAGCAGCTCGCGGGGGGTCAGAAGCTCCTACAATGAGCAGTTCTTC
NA	TRBV20-1	TRBJ2-7	14	TRBD1	CSAMGTGSAYEQYF	TGCAGTGCTATGGGGACAGGGAGTGCCTACGAGCAGTACTTC
NA	TRBV7-9	TRBJ1-5	14	NA	CASSLVGVNQPQHF	TGTGCCAGCAGCTTGGTGGGAGTTAATCAGCCCCAGCATTTT
NA	TRBV5-1	TRBJ1-1	14	TRBD1	CASSWTGDRTEAFF	TGCGCCAGCAGTTGGACAGGGGATAGGACTGAAGCTTTCTTT
NA	TRBV6-2/TRBV6-3	TRBJ2-1	13	NA	CASSHGAYNEQFF	TGTGCCAGCAGCCACGGTGCATACAATGAGCAGTTCTTC
NA	TRBV23-1	TRBJ2-1	20	TRBD1	CASSQPADRGRLALNKEQFF	TGCGCCAGCAGTCAACCCGCGGACAGGGGGCGTTTAGCCCTCAATAAGGAGCAGTTCTTC
NA	TRBV19	TRBJ1-1	14	NA	CASIWGDGQTEAFF	TGTGCCAGTATATGGGGGGACGGACAGACTGAAGCTTTCTTT
once	TRBV7-9	TRBJ2-3	18	NA	CASSLPSNREDITDTQYF	TGTGCCAGCAGCTTACCCTCGAACAGGGAGGATATCACAGATACGCAGTATTTT
NA	TRBV6-5	TRBJ1-2	11	NA	CASSGDYGYTF	TGTGCCAGCAGTGGGGACTATGGCTACACCTTC
NA	TRBV2	TRBJ2-1	15	TRBD1	CASSDAGQGRNEQFF	TGTGCCAGCAGTGACGCCGGACAGGGGCGGAATGAGCAGTTCTTC
NA	TRBV29-1	TRBJ2-5	13	NA	CSAPLHSGETQYF	TGCAGCGCCCCTTTGCACAGTGGGGAGACCCAGTACTTC
NA	TRBV9	TRBJ2-7	14	NA	CASSVARGTYEQYF	TGTGCCAGCAGCGTAGCCCGGGGGACCTACGAGCAGTACTTC
NA	TRBV14	TRBJ1-2	15	NA	CASSPWDTKGYGYTF	TGTGCCAGCAGCCCCTGGGACACCAAGGGGTATGGCTACACCTTC
NA	TRBV13	TRBJ1-6	14	NA	CASSIDGLNSPLHF	TGTGCCAGCAGCATCGACGGTCTTAATTCACCCCTCCACTTT
NA	TRBV27	TRBJ2-5	12	TRBD2	CASSLWGGTQYF	TGTGCCAGCAGTTTATGGGGGGGGACCCAGTACTTC
NA	TRBV7-9	TRBJ2-4	14	NA	CASSPTLAKNIQYF	TGTGCCAGCAGCCCGACACTAGCCAAAAACATTCAGTACTTC
NA	TRBV7-6	TRBJ2-2	16	NA	CASSGRTATNTGELFF	TGTGCCAGCAGCGGGCGGACAGCGACGAACACCGGGGAGCTGTTTTTT
NA	TRBV6-5	TRBJ1-2	11	NA	CASRGIGGYTF	TGTGCCAGCAGGGGAATTGGGGGCTACACCTTC
NA	TRBV11-2	TRBJ2-5	15	NA	CASSTTGSYQETQYF	TGTGCCAGCAGCACGACGGGGTCCTACCAAGAGACCCAGTACTTC
NA	TRBV23-1	TRBJ2-7	10	NA	CANPRVEQYF	TGCGCCAACCCTCGGGTCGAGCAGTACTTC
NA	TRBV18	TRBJ2-7	16	NA	CASSSILLGIGYEQYF	TGTGCCAGCTCATCCATCTTATTGGGTATTGGGTACGAGCAGTACTTC
NA	TRBV30	TRBJ1-1	13	NA	CAWRAGLLTEAFF	TGTGCCTGGAGGGCGGGTCTCCTCACTGAAGCTTTCTTT
NA	TRBV2	TRBJ2-1	13	NA	CASSHGPLVEQFF	TGTGCCAGCAGTCACGGCCCCCTGGTTGAGCAGTTCTTC
few	TRBV3-1	TRBJ2-7	13	NA	CASSSDSSYEQYF	TGTGCCAGCAGCTCCGACAGCTCCTACGAGCAGTACTTC
NA	TRBV11-2	TRBJ1-2	14	NA	CASSLYAQLYGYTF	TGTGCCAGCAGCTTATATGCCCAGCTCTATGGCTACACCTTC
NA	TRBV7-8	TRBJ2-3	12	NA	CASSSPADTQYF	TGTGCCAGCAGCTCCCCCGCAGATACGCAGTATTTT
NA	TRBV13	TRBJ2-1	17	TRBD2	CASSGGDRGVVYNEQFF	TGTGCCAGCAGCGGGGGGGACCGGGGTGTTGTCTACAATGAGCAGTTCTTC
few	TRBV7-6	TRBJ2-1	15	TRBD2	CASSDGLAGMNEQFF	TGTGCCAGCAGCGACGGACTAGCGGGGATGAATGAGCAGTTCTTC
few	TRBV2	TRBJ2-6	13	NA	CASSETGANVLTF	TGTGCCAGCAGTGAGACTGGGGCCAACGTCCTGACTTTC